This T cell receptor beta chain was sequenced for a study of response to subunit inactivated influenza vaccine. Whole-study results and caveats: Authors suggested seasonal influenza vaccinations each recruit few new T cells.

TCRdb reprocessed the RT-PCR reads with MiXCR, giving one entry per CDR3 protein. The table records about 180,000 distinct CDR3 sequences, nearly 9.5% of them present only once. This clonotype appeared many times. Its antigen remains unidentified. V shed 5 bases and J shed 4 bases, with 9 bases lying between them. The V gene's germline CDR1 is DFQATT and CDR2 SNEGSKA (reference sequence). CDR3 size: 12 residues. Source: non-naive T cells sorted from PBMCs, taken on the day of vaccination. The receptor's source is a man aged 50-59 years who received an inactivated influenza vaccine. The J gene is TRBJ2-1, the V gene TRBV20-1; tentative D call: TRBD2 (5 bases). The CDR3: CSAAPGYNEQFF. The CDR3 DNA reads as TGCAGTGCTGCCCCGGGGTACAATGAGCAGTTCTTC.